This entry lists 29 T cell receptor beta chains sequenced from one sample in a study of T cell repertoires in ileal Crohn's disease. Time point: inflamed ileum from the surgical specimen. Produced via immunoSEQ multiplex PCR; TCRdb's table is partial and in-frame only. This table holds roughly 3,000 clones, about 92% found once. Material for sequencing was ileal tissue. Every receptor here comes from an adult with Crohn's disease.

Only a few counts were recorded for this clone. This rearrangement joins TRBV11-2 to TRBJ2-2; D is unresolved. Per germline, CDR1 SGHAT and CDR2 FQNNGV. Between the trimmed V and J ends, which lost 0 bases and 0 bases, there was a span of 5 bases. The CDR3 is 15 amino acids. The CDR3 nucleotides are TGTGCCAGCAGCTTAGATCCTTCGAACACCGGGGAGCTGTTTTTT. It yields the protein CASSLDPSNTGELFF. Full variable domain (remainder filled in from reference TRBV11-2 and TRBJ2-2): EAGVAQSPRYKIIEKRQSVAFWCNPISGHATLYWYQQILGQGPKLLIQFQNNGVVDDSQLPKDRFSAERLKGVDSTLKIQPAKLEDSAVYLCASSLDPSNTGELFFGEGSRLTVL.

The chain has TRBV9 and TRBJ1-2; D possibly corresponds to TRBD1 (6 bases). The V end lost 2 bases, the J end lost 7 bases, and 6 bases lay between the germline ends. CDR3 length equals 11 residues. From germline, CDR1 is SGDLS and CDR2 YYNGEE. The DNA for the CDR3 is TGTGCCAGCAGCGTCAGGGGTGGCTACACCTTC. It encodes CASSVRGGYTF.

CDR3 in amino acids: CASWSGTSNIQYF. The CDR3 DNA reads TGTGCCAGCTGGTCCGGGACGTCGAACATTCAGTACTTC. The J gene is TRBJ2-4, the V gene TRBV6-5; D is tentatively TRBD1 or TRBD2 (5 bases each). Trimming shortened V by 8 bases and J by 7 bases, and 15 bases separated the two germline ends. The germline gives CDR1 MNHEY, CDR2 SVGAGI. This CDR3 region has 13 residues.

The chain has TRBV25-1 and TRBJ1-2; no reliable D call. The V gene's germline CDR1 is MGHDK and CDR2 SYGVNS. The CDR3 covers 13 residues. V shed 4 bases and J shed 3 bases, with 9 bases lying between them. In DNA form, the CDR3 reads TGTGCCAGCAGTGTGGACTTCTACTATGGCTACACCTTC. It is translated as CASSVDFYYGYTF.

The chain uses TRBV5-4 and TRBJ2-7, with D tentatively TRBD1 (6 bases). Germline CDR1 is SGHNT and CDR2 is YYREEE (reference sequence). Trimming took 6 bases from V and 7 from J, leaving 23 bases between them. The CDR3 is 15 amino acids. DNA of the CDR3: TGTGCCAGCACCAATGGGGGCTTGATGGGGCGAGAGCAGTACTTC. Its protein is CASTNGGLMGREQYF.

The V gene is TRBV7-2, the J gene TRBJ2-5, with a tentative D call TRBD1 (5 bases). Trimming took off 5 bases at V and 5 bases at J, with 21 bases between the two ends. Germline V gene data show CDR1 as SGHTA and CDR2 as FQGNSA. The CDR3 covers 16 residues. The CDR3 sequence is CASSVMRTKGEETQYF. CDR3 nucleotides: TGTGCCAGCAGCGTGATGAGGACAAAGGGTGAGGAGACCCAGTACTTC.

The J gene is TRBJ1-2, the V gene TRBV6-1; D gene unclear. The CDR3 length is 11 residues. Per the germline V gene, CDR1 is MNHNS and CDR2 is SASEGT. V was shortened by 5 bases and J by 4 bases, with 5 bases between the two germline ends. For the CDR3, the DNA is TGTGCCAGCAGTCCTACCTATGGCTACACCTTC. It codes for CASSPTYGYTF.

The genes are TRBV7-9 and TRBJ2-7, with D possibly matching TRBD1 (6 bases). V was trimmed by 5 bases and J by 5 bases, leaving 7 bases between them. Germline loops: CDR1 SEHNR, CDR2 FQNEAQ (reference sequence). This CDR3 comprises 11 residues. CDR3 sequence (DNA): TGTGCCAGCAGCCGGACAGACGAGCAGTACTTC. This codes for CASSRTDEQYF. Supplemented by reference TRBV7-9 and TRBJ2-7, the full variable domain reads DTGVSQNPRHKITKRGQNVTFRCDPISEHNRLYWYRQTLGQGPEFLTYFQNEAQLEKSRLLSDRFSAERPKGSFSTLEIQRTEQGDSAMYLCASSRTDEQYFGPGTRLTVT.

The V call is TRBV2, the J call TRBJ2-1, with TRBD2 matching 12 bases. In germline, CDR1 is SNHLY, CDR2 FYNNEI. J gave up 7 bases and V 6 bases, and 7 bases lay outside the gene matches. The CDR3 is made up of 15 amino acids. The DNA of the CDR3 is TGTGCCAGCAGGGAGACTAGCGGGAGTAGGAATGAGCAGTTCTTC. This codes for CASRETSGSRNEQFF.

The J gene is TRBJ2-5, the V gene TRBV5-4; TRBD2 matches 12 bases. Germline CDR1 is SGHNT and CDR2 is YYREEE (reference sequence). The CDR3 runs 15 residues. J lost 4 bases, V lost 4 bases, and 5 bases had no gene match. The CDR3 loop is CASSPWTSGTETQYF. The DNA of the CDR3 is TGTGCCAGCAGCCCGTGGACTAGCGGGACAGAGACCCAGTACTTC.

V is TRBV7-9 and J is TRBJ1-6; possible D gene TRBD1, 5 bases. V dropped 5 bases and J dropped 0 bases, with 11 bases sitting between them. In germline, CDR1 is SEHNR, CDR2 FQNEAQ (reference sequence). CDR3 length: 16 residues. The CDR3 DNA follows: TGTGCCAGCAGCCTACGGGGGGGCTCCTATAATTCACCCCTCCACTTT. Translated, it gives CASSLRGGSYNSPLHF.

This chain connects TRBV16 to TRBJ1-2; perhaps TRBD1 as D (5 bases). The germline gives CDR1 KGHSY, CDR2 FQNENV. The CDR3 is 12 amino acids. V lost 3 bases and J lost 3, with 5 bases in between. The CDR3 region is CASSQGDYGYTF. In DNA form, the CDR3 reads TGTGCCAGCAGCCAGGGGGACTATGGCTACACCTTC.

This chain uses TRBV4-1 with TRBJ2-7; 10 bases agree with TRBD2. Germline V CDR1 and CDR2: MGHRA, YSYEKL. This CDR3 comprises 16 residues. Losses at the gene ends were 2 bases for V and 2 bases for J; bases not matched to a gene: 6. The DNA of the CDR3 is TGCGCCAGCAGCCAACAGAGCGGGAGGGCCCCCTACGAGCAGTACTTC. Translated, it gives CASSQQSGRAPYEQYF.

The CDR3 loop is CASSQTRQGRFYNEQFF. The CDR3 coding sequence is TGCGCCAGCAGCCAGACCCGACAAGGACGTTTCTACAATGAGCAGTTCTTC. The V call is TRBV4-3, the J call TRBJ2-1; D unresolved. There are 17 residues in the CDR3. V was cut by 3 bases and J by 3 bases, with 18 bases left in between. Germline V lookup: CDR1 LGHNA, CDR2 YSLEER.

This clone was detected a few times. The rearrangement joins TRBV10-3 to TRBJ1-4; D is undetermined. Trimming shortened V by 2 bases and J by 6 bases, and 7 bases separated the two germline ends. Looked up from germline, CDR1 is ENHRY and CDR2 is SYGVKD. The CDR3 runs 13 residues. In DNA form, the CDR3 reads TGTGCCATCAGTGAGACAAGAGATGAAAAACTGTTTTTT. Protein product: CAISETRDEKLFF.

Concerning this clone itself: A read error may account for a junction end that differs from germline. The chain joins TRBV2 to TRBJ2-7; no clear D gene. The CDR3 has 13 amino acids. Germline V lookup: CDR1 SNHLY, CDR2 FYNNEI. The CDR3 coding sequence is TGTGCCAGCAGTGAACGTGTTTGGGGATGGCGAAACTTC. Translation: CASSERVWGWRNF.

In this sample, this clone turned up once. The chain joins TRBV5-5 to TRBJ2-5, with D possibly TRBD2 on 7 matching bases. Germline V lookup: CDR1 SGHKS, CDR2 YYEKEE (reference sequence). V lost 0 bases to trimming and J lost 8 bases, with 14 bases between them. CDR3 size: 14 residues. The CDR3 reads CASSLAQGRDTQYF. Here the CDR3 DNA reads TGTGCCAGCAGCTTGGCCCAGGGGAGGGATACCCAGTACTTC.

V and J are TRBV9 and TRBJ2-7; 11 bases are a match to TRBD2. The CDR3 contains 15 residues. Germline values: CDR1 SGDLS, CDR2 YYNGEE. Trimming took 0 bases from V and 4 from J; bases not matched to a gene: 3. This CDR3 reads CASSVGGLAVYEQYF. The CDR3 DNA reads TGTGCCAGCAGCGTAGGGGGACTAGCGGTTTACGAGCAGTACTTC.

The CDR3 bases are TGTGCCAGCAGAAAGGGACAGGTATCCTACGAGCAGTACTTC. Its translation is CASRKGQVSYEQYF. The genes are TRBV28 and TRBJ2-7; TRBD1 agrees at 8 bases. With 6 bases clipped from V and 1 base from J, the junction kept 5 bases outside the gene matches. The length of the CDR3 is 14 residues. Looked up from germline, CDR1 is MDHEN and CDR2 is SYDVKM.

The V and J genes are TRBV7-9 and TRBJ1-1; D unclear. V shed 5 bases and J shed 1 base, with 8 bases lying between them. In germline, CDR1 is SEHNR, CDR2 FQNEAQ (reference sequence). This CDR3 is 13 amino acids long. CDR3 amino acids: CASSAEGNTEAFF. The CDR3 nucleotides are TGTGCCAGCAGCGCCGAAGGGAACACTGAAGCTTTCTTT. Looking up the rest from reference TRBV7-9 and TRBJ1-1 gives the full variable domain: DTGVSQNPRHKITKRGQNVTFRCDPISEHNRLYWYRQTLGQGPEFLTYFQNEAQLEKSRLLSDRFSAERPKGSFSTLEIQRTEQGDSAMYLCASSAEGNTEAFFGQGTRLTVV.

The V call is TRBV7-2, the J call TRBJ1-3, with 7 nucleotides matching TRBD1. With V trimmed by 7 bases and J by 0 bases, 6 bases remained unmatched. The CDR3 is 15 residues long. Germline CDR1 is SGHTA and CDR2 is FQGNSA. The CDR3 bases are TGTGCCAGCACGCGCGGGACAGACTCTGGAAACACCATATATTTT. It translates to CASTRGTDSGNTIYF.

The chain uses TRBV5-6 and TRBJ1-1; unclear D gene. Germline-derived CDR1 and CDR2 are SGHDT and YYEEEE. Trimming took 0 bases from V and 0 from J, leaving 6 bases between them. This CDR3 comprises 14 residues. The CDR3 DNA sequence: TGTGCCAGCAGCTTGGAAGGGTTGAACACTGAAGCTTTCTTT. Its translation is CASSLEGLNTEAFF.

V gene TRBV11-2 combines with J gene TRBJ1-1; D may be TRBD1 (6 bases). The germline CDR1 and CDR2 sequences are SGHAT and FQNNGV. The CDR3 is 16 residues long. V gave up 4 bases and J gave up 0 bases, with 15 bases separating them. The CDR3 region has the DNA TGTGCCAGCAGCTATACACCGACAGGATTGAACACTGAAGCTTTCTTT. This translates into CASSYTPTGLNTEAFF. Full variable domain (missing parts from reference TRBV11-2 and TRBJ1-1): EAGVAQSPRYKIIEKRQSVAFWCNPISGHATLYWYQQILGQGPKLLIQFQNNGVVDDSQLPKDRFSAERLKGVDSTLKIQPAKLEDSAVYLCASSYTPTGLNTEAFFGQGTRLTVV.

The CDR3 here is CASSPQGVKGSPLHF. CDR3 DNA sequence: TGTGCCAGCTCACCACAGGGGGTTAAAGGGTCACCCCTCCACTTT. This sequence joins TRBV18 and TRBJ1-6, with D possibly being TRBD1 (6 bases). The ends were cut back, 1 base at V and 10 bases at J, with 14 bases in the middle. The germline CDR1 and CDR2 sequences are KGHSH and LQKENI. CDR3 length equals 15 residues.

The V and J genes are TRBV30 and TRBJ2-4, with D possibly matching TRBD1 (7 bases). Between the trimmed V and J ends, which lost 0 bases and 1 base, there was a span of 16 bases. This CDR3 is 17 amino acids long. Germline V gene sequence: CDR1 GTSNPN, CDR2 SVGIG (reference sequence). The CDR3, as DNA: TGTGCCTGGAGTGTAATTTGGGACAGCGGGGCCAAAAACATTCAGTACTTC. It is translated as CAWSVIWDSGAKNIQYF.

This clone was observed once. The chain employs TRBV4-3 and TRBJ1-1; tentative D call: TRBD1 (6 bases). V was cut by 4 bases and J by 4 bases, with 16 bases left in between. The CDR3 length is 15 residues. The germline gives CDR1 LGHNA, CDR2 YSLEER. The DNA of the CDR3 is TGCGCCAGCAGCCGGGGGGCAGGGTCGGGCACTGAAGCTTTCTTT. This encodes CASSRGAGSGTEAFF.

The J gene is TRBJ2-7, the V gene TRBV11-3; perhaps TRBD1 as D (6 bases). Trimming stripped 5 bases from V and 1 base from J, with 9 bases between. Germline assignment: CDR1 SGHNT and CDR2 YENEEA. This CDR3 has 13 residues. CDR3: CASSVGGSYEQYF. CDR3 DNA: TGTGCCAGCAGCGTAGGGGGTTCCTACGAGCAGTACTTC.

The chain employs TRBV2 and TRBJ2-5, with D perhaps TRBD1 or TRBD2 (5 bases each). CDR3 length: 15 residues. Deletions cut 4 bases from V and 5 bases from J, with 17 bases between. In germline, CDR1 is SNHLY, CDR2 FYNNEI. This CDR3 is CASSGGSGLGETQYF. CDR3 nucleotides: TGTGCCAGCAGTGGAGGGTCAGGGCTTGGGGAGACCCAGTACTTC.

The chain uses TRBV5-4 and TRBJ2-7; 8 bases map to TRBD1. V trimming: 4 bases; J trimming: 6 bases; junction bases outside the gene matches: 6. The length of the CDR3 is 13 residues. Germline V gene lookup returns CDR1 SGHNT and CDR2 YYREEE (reference sequence). CDR3 sequence: CASSLDRGSEQYF. CDR3 coding DNA: TGTGCCAGCAGCCTAGACAGGGGTAGCGAGCAGTACTTC.